Listed below are T cell receptor beta chains from one sample, sequenced in a study of glioma-infiltrating T cells after dendritic cell vaccination. Method: immunoSEQ multiplex PCR; TCRdb's copy keeps in-frame clones and lacks some. The table lists about 65,000 clones, approximately 86% of them singletons, with approximately 10% in the top ten. This material consisted of blood, taken after dendritic cell vaccination. The receptors stem from a human donor with glioblastoma. Each CDR3 is given with its conserved first and last residue. Fields, in order: D gene, clone size, V gene, J gene, CDR3 DNA, CDR3 protein. D genes are given only for firm matches. Only part of the rows carry a size: once, few, many, or a class if the clone is expanded.

d_call: TRBD1
clone_size: NA
v_call: TRBV6-4
j_call: TRBJ1-2
cdr3_nt: TGTGCCAGCAGCAGGCCCAGGGGGTCTAACTATGGCTACACCTTC
cdr3_aa: CASSRPRGSNYGYTF

d_call: TRBD1
clone_size: NA
v_call: TRBV19
j_call: TRBJ2-7
cdr3_nt: TGTGCCAGTAGTTTTCGTACTGACAGGGTATCTAGCTACGAGCAGTACTTC
cdr3_aa: CASSFRTDRVSSYEQYF

d_call: TRBD1
clone_size: NA
v_call: TRBV29-1
j_call: TRBJ2-3
cdr3_nt: TGCAGCGTTGAAAAAAGACAGGGTCGGGATACGCAGTATTTT
cdr3_aa: CSVEKRQGRDTQYF

d_call: TRBD1
clone_size: once
v_call: TRBV23-1
j_call: TRBJ2-3
cdr3_nt: TGCGCCAGCAGTCAAGGCAGGGGGCCACCCGTTAGCACAGATACGCAGTATTTT
cdr3_aa: CASSQGRGPPVSTDTQYF

d_call: NA
clone_size: NA
v_call: TRBV6-7
j_call: TRBJ2-1
cdr3_nt: TGTGCCAGTTCCCTCCGGGGTGAGCAGTTCTTC
cdr3_aa: CASSLRGEQFF

d_call: NA
clone_size: NA
v_call: TRBV4-3
j_call: TRBJ1-2
cdr3_nt: TGCGCCAGCAGCCAAGATGGAGGGTATGGCTACACCTTC
cdr3_aa: CASSQDGGYGYTF

d_call: TRBD2
clone_size: NA
v_call: TRBV12-5
j_call: TRBJ2-3
cdr3_nt: TGTGCTAGTGCCGCGGGGGGGACTAGCACAGATACGCAGTATTTT
cdr3_aa: CASAAGGTSTDTQYF

d_call: NA
clone_size: NA
v_call: TRBV5-1
j_call: TRBJ1-5
cdr3_nt: TGCGCCAGCAGCTTGGAGGGAGATAGCAATCAGCCCCAGCATTTT
cdr3_aa: CASSLEGDSNQPQHF

d_call: NA
clone_size: NA
v_call: TRBV5-4
j_call: TRBJ2-2
cdr3_nt: TGTGCCACCAGTTGGGGGGACCTTACCACCGGGGAGCTGTTTTTT
cdr3_aa: CATSWGDLTTGELFF

d_call: NA
clone_size: NA
v_call: TRBV4-3
j_call: TRBJ1-5
cdr3_nt: TGCGCCAGCAGCCAAGATAGGTCATCGGGTCAGCCCCAGCATTTT
cdr3_aa: CASSQDRSSGQPQHF

d_call: TRBD2
clone_size: NA
v_call: TRBV5-1
j_call: TRBJ2-1
cdr3_nt: TGCGCCAGCAGCTTGGGTCTAGCGGGGGGTCAAGCCTACAATGAGCAGTTCTTC
cdr3_aa: CASSLGLAGGQAYNEQFF

d_call: TRBD2
clone_size: NA
v_call: TRBV11-2
j_call: TRBJ2-2
cdr3_nt: TGTGCCAGCAGCCGAACTAGCGGGGGAGGTACCGGGGAGCTGTTTTTT
cdr3_aa: CASSRTSGGGTGELFF

d_call: NA
clone_size: NA
v_call: TRBV7-9
j_call: TRBJ1-5
cdr3_nt: TGTGCCAGCAGCTTAGGGGGGCAGGGATCGGGAGGACAGCCCCAGCATTTT
cdr3_aa: CASSLGGQGSGGQPQHF

d_call: NA
clone_size: NA
v_call: TRBV7-8
j_call: TRBJ2-3
cdr3_nt: TGTGCCAGCAGCGGTACAGGATTTAGGACCTCAGATACGCAGTATTTT
cdr3_aa: CASSGTGFRTSDTQYF

d_call: TRBD2
clone_size: NA
v_call: TRBV4-1
j_call: TRBJ2-1
cdr3_nt: TGCGCCAGCAGCCGAAATATTCCGATCGGGGGGGGGAATCTAGGAGAGCAGTTCTTC
cdr3_aa: CASSRNIPIGGGNLGEQFF

d_call: TRBD1
clone_size: once
v_call: TRBV6-1
j_call: TRBJ1-2
cdr3_nt: TGTGCCAGCAGTGCCCGGACAGGGAATGGCTACACCTTC
cdr3_aa: CASSARTGNGYTF

d_call: TRBD1
clone_size: NA
v_call: TRBV19
j_call: TRBJ1-2
cdr3_nt: TGTGCCAGTATCGGACAGGGTAGAGGCTACACCTTC
cdr3_aa: CASIGQGRGYTF

d_call: TRBD1
clone_size: NA
v_call: TRBV6-5
j_call: TRBJ1-2
cdr3_nt: TGTGCCAGCAGACAGACTGCAGGGGGCAGGGATGGCTACACCTTC
cdr3_aa: CASRQTAGGRDGYTF

d_call: TRBD2
clone_size: NA
v_call: TRBV6-4
j_call: TRBJ2-1
cdr3_nt: TGTGCCAGCAGTGACTCAGGCGGGAGGGCCCCATTTGGGCAGTTCTTC
cdr3_aa: CASSDSGGRAPFGQFF

d_call: NA
clone_size: NA
v_call: TRBV11-3
j_call: TRBJ2-7
cdr3_nt: TGTGCCAGCAGATTAGGACATACGAGCTCCTACGAGCAGTACTTC
cdr3_aa: CASRLGHTSSYEQYF

d_call: NA
clone_size: NA
v_call: TRBV29-1
j_call: TRBJ2-7
cdr3_nt: TGCAGCGTTGAAACAATTTCCTACGAGCAGTACTTC
cdr3_aa: CSVETISYEQYF

d_call: NA
clone_size: NA
v_call: TRBV11-3
j_call: TRBJ2-1
cdr3_nt: TGTGCCAGCAGCTTAGGTTTTTCAGGGGATGAGCAGTTCTTC
cdr3_aa: CASSLGFSGDEQFF

d_call: TRBD2
clone_size: NA
v_call: TRBV5-1
j_call: TRBJ2-4
cdr3_nt: TGCGCCAGCAGCTTGGGGTTCCAGCGGGAGACCAAAAACATTCAGTACTTC
cdr3_aa: CASSLGFQRETKNIQYF

d_call: TRBD2
clone_size: NA
v_call: TRBV29-1
j_call: TRBJ2-7
cdr3_nt: TGCAGCGTTGAAGCGGTGGCGAGCGGGGGTATCTACGAGCAGTACTTC
cdr3_aa: CSVEAVASGGIYEQYF

d_call: NA
clone_size: NA
v_call: TRBV19
j_call: TRBJ1-3
cdr3_nt: TGTGCCAGTAGTGGTGACAGGAGTGGAAACACCATATATTTT
cdr3_aa: CASSGDRSGNTIYF

d_call: TRBD2
clone_size: once
v_call: TRBV7-7
j_call: TRBJ2-7
cdr3_nt: TGTGCCAGCAGCTCCGGGACTAGCGGAAACTACGAGCAGTACTTC
cdr3_aa: CASSSGTSGNYEQYF

d_call: NA
clone_size: NA
v_call: TRBV7-2
j_call: TRBJ2-5
cdr3_nt: TGTGCCAGCAGCTTATGGCAGGGACAAGAGACCCAGTACTTC
cdr3_aa: CASSLWQGQETQYF

d_call: TRBD2
clone_size: once
v_call: TRBV5-1
j_call: TRBJ2-1
cdr3_nt: TGCGCCAGCAGCTTGGATCGGACTAGCGGGAGAAATGAGCAGTTCTTC
cdr3_aa: CASSLDRTSGRNEQFF

d_call: TRBD1
clone_size: NA
v_call: TRBV4-1
j_call: TRBJ2-6
cdr3_nt: TGCGCCGGGGCACAGGGGCCTGGGGCCAACGTCCTGACTTTC
cdr3_aa: CAGAQGPGANVLTF

d_call: TRBD2
clone_size: NA
v_call: TRBV9
j_call: TRBJ2-1
cdr3_nt: TGTGCCAGCAGCCCAAGGACTAGCGCACACTACAATGAGCAGTTCTTC
cdr3_aa: CASSPRTSAHYNEQFF

d_call: NA
clone_size: NA
v_call: TRBV11-3
j_call: TRBJ2-1
cdr3_nt: TGTGCCAGCAGCTTAGCTCCCCCTGAGCAGTTCTTC
cdr3_aa: CASSLAPPEQFF

d_call: TRBD2
clone_size: NA
v_call: TRBV6-6
j_call: TRBJ2-7
cdr3_nt: TGTGCCAGCAGTTACTCTAGACTAGCGGATTCCTACGAGCAGTACTTC
cdr3_aa: CASSYSRLADSYEQYF

d_call: TRBD2
clone_size: NA
v_call: TRBV7-7
j_call: TRBJ2-1
cdr3_nt: TGTGCCAGCAGCCCCATAGCGGGGGCCTACAATGAGCAGTTCTTC
cdr3_aa: CASSPIAGAYNEQFF

d_call: TRBD1
clone_size: NA
v_call: TRBV6-5
j_call: TRBJ2-2
cdr3_nt: TGTGCCAGCACCCAAAGACAGGGGGACACCGGGGAGCTGTTTTTT
cdr3_aa: CASTQRQGDTGELFF

d_call: NA
clone_size: once
v_call: TRBV5-1
j_call: TRBJ2-1
cdr3_nt: TGCGCCAGCAGCTTGGGGGCTCTTCCGCCGTTCTTC
cdr3_aa: CASSLGALPPFF

d_call: NA
clone_size: NA
v_call: TRBV11-2
j_call: TRBJ2-7
cdr3_nt: TGTGCCAGCAGCCGAGGAAGCGCCTGGGAGCAGTACTTC
cdr3_aa: CASSRGSAWEQYF

d_call: NA
clone_size: NA
v_call: TRBV18
j_call: TRBJ1-2
cdr3_nt: TGTGCCAGCTCACCCCAAGCTAAAATCTACACCTTC
cdr3_aa: CASSPQAKIYTF

d_call: NA
clone_size: NA
v_call: TRBV6-1
j_call: TRBJ2-2
cdr3_nt: TGTGCCAGCAGGGCGACAGTGAACACCGGGGAGCTGTTTTTT
cdr3_aa: CASRATVNTGELFF

d_call: NA
clone_size: NA
v_call: TRBV6-5
j_call: TRBJ1-1
cdr3_nt: TGTGCCAGCAGTTACCAGGGGTGGGGGAACACTGAAGCTTTCTTT
cdr3_aa: CASSYQGWGNTEAFF

d_call: NA
clone_size: NA
v_call: TRBV7-2
j_call: TRBJ1-5
cdr3_nt: TGTGCCAGCAGCTATACGACAGACAATCGCAATCAGCCCCAGCATTTT
cdr3_aa: CASSYTTDNRNQPQHF